Below, 30 T cell receptor beta chains from the same sample are listed, as sequenced in a study of blood T cell repertoires in COVID-19. Produced via immunoSEQ multiplex PCR; TCRdb's table is partial and in-frame only. Of 100,000 to 150,000 clones in the sample, approximately 85% are singletons; the top ten hold more than 20%. The source material was peripheral blood. These receptors originate from a woman older than 75 with acute or convalescent COVID-19.

This rearrangement joins TRBV7-9 to TRBJ2-3, with D tentatively TRBD2 (6 bases). V was cut by 5 bases and J by 2 bases, with 14 bases left in between. Germline V gene lookup returns CDR1 SEHNR and CDR2 FQNEAQ (reference sequence). CDR3 size: 15 residues. This chain's CDR3 is CASSGGNRDTDTQYF. CDR3 nucleotides: TGTGCCAGCAGCGGCGGGAACAGAGACACAGATACGCAGTATTTT.

The rearrangement joins TRBV4-1 to TRBJ1-2; TRBD1 is a possible D gene (5 bases). The ends were cut back, 1 base at V and 4 bases at J, with 16 bases in the middle. Germline V CDR1 and CDR2: MGHRA, YSYEKL. This CDR3 spans 16 amino acids. The CDR3 spells CASSQGLPDQGYGYTF. The CDR3 coding sequence is TGCGCCAGCAGCCAAGGTCTCCCAGACCAGGGCTATGGCTACACCTTC.

CDR3 DNA: TGTGCCAGTTGCCCGGACAGGGCCACCGGGGAGCTGTTTTTT. Its protein is CASCPDRATGELFF. The V and J genes are TRBV19 and TRBJ2-2; 8 bases line up with TRBD1. V was pared by 8 bases and J by 4 bases, with 6 bases of the junction left unmatched. CDR1 and CDR2 (germline): LNHDA, SQIVND (reference sequence). The CDR3 runs 14 residues.

The V gene is TRBV5-4, the J gene TRBJ2-2; 11 nucleotides match TRBD2. Germline V gene sequence: CDR1 SGHNT, CDR2 YYREEE (reference sequence). The CDR3 length is 16 residues. V lost 4 bases, J lost 4 bases, and 6 bases stayed unmatched. CDR3 coding DNA: TGTGCCAGCAGCACCACTAGCGGGGGAATCACCGGGGAGCTGTTTTTT. Translating it yields CASSTTSGGITGELFF. The whole variable domain, remainder taken from reference TRBV5-4 and TRBJ2-2, is ETGVTQSPTHLIKTRGQQVTLRCSSQSGHNTVSWYQQALGQGPQFIFQYYREEENGRGNFPPRFSGLQFPNYSSELNVNALELDDSALYLCASSTTSGGITGELFFGEGSRLTVL.

The J gene is TRBJ1-2, the V gene TRBV27, with D tentatively TRBD1 (6 bases). Trimming took off 6 bases at V and 3 bases at J, with 23 bases between the two ends. The CDR3 is 17 residues long. CDR1 MNHEY and CDR2 SMNVEV come from the germline V gene (reference sequence). The CDR3 region has the DNA TGTGCCAGCAGCATGAGGGGCGTAACAGGGTCGGACTATGGCTACACCTTC. This encodes CASSMRGVTGSDYGYTF.

This clone has only one observation. V usage is TRBV5-4 and J usage is TRBJ1-2; 7 bases map to TRBD1. V shed 1 base, J shed 0 bases, and the junction held 0 bases outside the gene matches. The CDR3 runs to 14 residues. Germline CDR1 and CDR2: SGHNT and YYREEE (reference sequence). This CDR3 reads CASSLTGANYGYTF. Here the CDR3 DNA reads TGTGCCAGCAGCTTGACAGGGGCTAACTATGGCTACACCTTC. The full variable domain, its missing parts supplied by reference TRBV5-4 and TRBJ1-2, is ETGVTQSPTHLIKTRGQQVTLRCSSQSGHNTVSWYQQALGQGPQFIFQYYREEENGRGNFPPRFSGLQFPNYSSELNVNALELDDSALYLCASSLTGANYGYTFGSGTRLTVV.

The CDR3 region is CASSLNYGYTF. In DNA, the CDR3 is TGTGCCAGCAGCCTAAACTATGGCTACACCTTC. J is TRBJ1-2 and V is TRBV9; no definite D call. The germline V and J ends were trimmed by 4 bases and 2 bases, with 3 bases remaining between them. The CDR3 contains 11 residues. Germline CDR1 and CDR2: SGDLS and YYNGEE.

V usage is TRBV15 and J usage is TRBJ2-1; TRBD1 matches at 10 bases. J was trimmed by 6 bases and V by 4 bases; bases with no gene match: 6. Looked up from germline, CDR1 is LNHNV and CDR2 is YYDKDF (reference sequence). CDR3 length: 15 amino acids. CDR3 amino acids: CATSTDRGLVNEQFF. The CDR3 nucleotides are TGTGCCACCAGCACCGACAGGGGGCTAGTCAATGAGCAGTTCTTC. The full variable domain, in which reference TRBV15 and TRBJ2-1 provide the parts outside the CDR3, is DAMVIQNPRYQVTQFGKPVTLSCSQTLNHNVMYWYQQKSSQAPKLLFHYYDKDFNNEADTPDNFQSRRPNTSFCFLDIRSPGLGDTAMYLCATSTDRGLVNEQFFGPGTRLTVL.

Here the CDR3 DNA reads TGCGCCAGCAGCCAGACAGGGGGCCCTTACACTGAAGCTTTCTTT. This codes for CASSQTGGPYTEAFF. This chain joins TRBV5-1 and TRBJ1-1; the match to TRBD1 covers 10 bases. CDR3 length equals 15 residues. V dropped 4 bases and J dropped 3; count of bases not matched to a gene: 6. Germline CDR1 is SGHRS and CDR2 is YFSETQ.

CDR3 residues: CASSVLPGTVDAKTKNTEAFF. The CDR3 coding sequence is TGTGCCAGCAGCGTATTACCGGGGACAGTAGATGCAAAAACCAAGAACACTGAAGCTTTCTTT. The chain couples TRBV9 to TRBJ1-1, with 7 bases identical to TRBD1. Germline V gene sequence: CDR1 SGDLS, CDR2 YYNGEE. The junction had 22 bases not matched to a gene; V was cut back by 1 base and J by 1 base. The CDR3 consists of 21 residues.

This rearrangement joins TRBV6-5 to TRBJ1-3; D gene unclear. Between the trimmed V and J ends, which lost 6 bases and 0 bases, there was a span of 12 bases. CDR3 length: 15 amino acids. The germline V gene encodes CDR1 MNHEY and CDR2 SVGAGI. CDR3 sequence (DNA): TGTGCCAGCAGCCTCAGGATTGGCTCTGGAAACACCATATATTTT. Translated, it gives CASSLRIGSGNTIYF.

This clone was recorded a few times. Here the CDR3 reads CASSPTPANYGYTF. The CDR3, as DNA: TGTGCCAGCTCACCAACACCCGCTAACTATGGCTACACCTTC. The chain uses TRBV18 and TRBJ1-2; D not resolved. The V gene's germline CDR1 is KGHSH and CDR2 LQKENI. This CDR3 spans 14 amino acids. With 2 bases removed from V and 0 bases from J, the gap between germline ends came to 7 bases.

This chain links TRBV6-5 with TRBJ2-5, with D possibly being TRBD1 (5 bases). Germline V CDR1 and CDR2: MNHEY, SVGAGI. This CDR3 spans 11 amino acids. The CDR3 DNA reads as TGTGCAGCCGCAAGGGGAGAGACCCAGTACTTC. Its translation: CAAARGETQYF.

The chain couples TRBV2 to TRBJ2-7; D may be TRBD2 (6 bases). The CDR3 has 15 residues. V dropped 1 base and J dropped 4 bases, with 14 bases sitting between them. The germline V gene has CDR1 SNHLY and CDR2 FYNNEI. CDR3 loop: CASSEVGGKGYEQYV. The CDR3, as DNA: TGTGCCAGCAGTGAAGTTGGGGGGAAGGGATACGAGCAGTACGTC.

V gene TRBV2 combines with J gene TRBJ1-2; D call uncertain. Germline assignment: CDR1 SNHLY and CDR2 FYNNEI. The CDR3 is 15 amino acids. The V end lost 5 bases, the J end lost 5 bases, and 18 bases lay between the germline ends. The DNA for the CDR3 is TGTGCCAGCAGTTTTTTCCCTTCTACCCTTTATGGCTACACCTTC. It translates to CASSFFPSTLYGYTF. Drawing the rest from reference TRBV2 and TRBJ1-2, the complete variable domain is EPEVTQTPSHQVTQMGQEVILRCVPISNHLYFYWYRQILGQKVEFLVSFYNNEISEKSEIFDDQFSVERPDGSNFTLKIRSTKLEDSAMYFCASSFFPSTLYGYTFGSGTRLTVV.

The chain employs TRBV10-3 and TRBJ2-1; 9 positions agree with TRBD1. V was pared by 0 bases and J by 9 bases, with 9 bases of the junction left unmatched. The germline CDR1 and CDR2 sequences are ENHRY and SYGVKD. This CDR3 is 16 amino acids long. The CDR3 protein is CAISESRGQGIAEQFF. DNA of the CDR3: TGTGCCATCAGTGAGTCGCGGGGACAGGGAATTGCTGAGCAGTTCTTC.

The J gene is TRBJ2-7, the V gene TRBV4-1, with D possibly TRBD1 on 6 matching bases. Trimming took 0 bases from V and 1 from J, leaving 13 bases between them. This CDR3 comprises 16 residues. The germline V gene has CDR1 MGHRA and CDR2 YSYEKL. The CDR3: CASSQEGTRISYEQYF. The CDR3 DNA follows: TGCGCCAGCAGCCAAGAAGGGACACGGATATCCTACGAGCAGTACTTC.

The chain carries TRBV10-3 and TRBJ1-5; 8 nucleotides align to TRBD1. J lost 5 bases, V lost 6 bases, and 9 bases had no gene match. This CDR3 is 15 amino acids long. In germline, CDR1 is ENHRY, CDR2 SYGVKD. The CDR3 reads CAIRAGGAKDQPQHF. DNA for the CDR3: TGTGCCATCAGGGCAGGGGGCGCGAAGGATCAGCCCCAGCATTTT.

This chain uses TRBV12-3 or TRBV12-4 with TRBJ1-1; D unclear. This CDR3 contains 11 residues. Trimming took 2 bases from V and 6 from J, leaving 4 bases between them. The CDR3 region is CASSLFAEAFF. CDR3 nucleotides: TGTGCCAGCAGTTTATTCGCTGAAGCTTTCTTT.

The V call is TRBV2, the J call TRBJ2-7; D remains unclear. Per germline, CDR1 SNHLY and CDR2 FYNNEI. Between the trimmed V and J ends, which lost 2 bases and 3 bases, there was a span of 8 bases. This CDR3 region has 13 residues. The CDR3 reads CASSEMESYEQYF. CDR3 nucleotides: TGTGCCAGCAGTGAAATGGAGAGCTACGAGCAGTACTTC.

The gene calls are TRBV18 and TRBJ1-3, with D possibly being TRBD1 (5 bases). The CDR3 is made up of 15 amino acids. The ends were cut back, 3 bases at V and 4 bases at J, with 13 bases in the middle. CDR1 and CDR2 (germline): KGHSH, LQKENI. For the CDR3, the DNA is TGTGCCAGCTCACCGGAGCGGGGGATCGGAAACACCATATATTTT. This encodes CASSPERGIGNTIYF.

This sequence joins TRBV10-3 and TRBJ1-1; a possible D gene is TRBD1 (5 bases). CDR3 length: 13 amino acids. Germline V gives CDR1 ENHRY, CDR2 SYGVKD. V lost 8 bases to trimming and J lost 8 bases, with 18 bases between them. CDR3: CAISRGSTGEAFF. The CDR3 DNA sequence: TGTGCCATCTCAAGGGGTTCTACAGGAGAAGCTTTCTTT.

The CDR3 nucleotides are TGCGCCAGCAGTGGGGGACAGGGGGCTTTCACCGGGGAGCTGTTTTTT. This sequence encodes CASSGGQGAFTGELFF. The rearrangement uses TRBV10-1 and TRBJ2-2, with TRBD1 matching over 12 bases. V shed 4 bases and J 4 bases; nucleotides not matched to a gene: 4. The CDR3 has 16 residues. CDR1 WNHNN and CDR2 SYGVQD come from the germline V gene (reference sequence).

The genes are TRBV10-3 and TRBJ2-2, with TRBD1 matching over 8 bases. Germline V gene data show CDR1 as ENHRY and CDR2 as SYGVKD. The CDR3 extends over 14 amino acids. After removal of 8 bases from V and 2 bases from J, the junction contained 4 bases not matched to a gene. CDR3 DNA sequence: TGTGCCATCGGAGGACAGGGAAACACCGGGGAGCTGTTTTTT. This codes for CAIGGQGNTGELFF.

This chain uses TRBV5-1 with TRBJ1-2; 9 nucleotides align to TRBD1. The CDR3 consists of 15 residues. CDR1 SGHRS and CDR2 YFSETQ come from the germline V gene. Trimming took 0 bases from V and 13 from J; bases not matched to a gene: 13. The CDR3 here is CASSLVSGQADRGTF. The CDR3 DNA is TGCGCCAGCAGCTTGGTGTCGGGACAGGCGGACAGGGGCACCTTC.

The chain recombines TRBV11-2 with TRBJ2-1, with D perhaps TRBD2 (5 bases). Trimming removed 4 bases at V and 6 bases at J, with 10 bases between. Germline V gene lookup returns CDR1 SGHAT and CDR2 FQNNGV. The CDR3 is 13 residues long. CDR3 coding DNA: TGTGCCAGCAGCTCCCGGGAACCCAATGAGCAGTTCTTC. Amino acid sequence: CASSSREPNEQFF.

This clone was seen a single time. This chain connects TRBV5-6 to TRBJ1-1; D gene uncertain. Trimming removed 0 bases at V and 4 bases at J, with 13 bases between. The length of the CDR3 is 15 residues. Germline V CDR1 and CDR2: SGHDT, YYEEEE. The CDR3 sequence: CASSLDPGRTTEAFF. CDR3 DNA sequence: TGTGCCAGCAGCTTGGATCCGGGGAGGACCACTGAAGCTTTCTTT.

This clone was found once. The chain recombines TRBV6-2 or TRBV6-3 with TRBJ1-5; D is undetermined. The CDR3 length is 13 residues. The germline V gene encodes CDR1 MNHEY and CDR2 SVGEGT. The ends were cut back, 5 bases at V and 2 bases at J, with 7 bases in the middle. This CDR3 reads CASSITGNQPQHF. Written as DNA, the CDR3 is TGTGCCAGCAGTATCACGGGCAATCAGCCCCAGCATTTT.

J is TRBJ1-4 and V is TRBV3-1 (or the pseudogene TRBV3-2); no clear D. Germline loops: CDR1 LGHDT, CDR2 YNNKEL (reference sequence). Trimming removed 0 bases from V and 10 bases from J, with 9 bases in between. This CDR3 region has 13 residues. The CDR3 region is CASSQEGGLKLFF. CDR3 in DNA: TGTGCCAGCAGCCAAGAGGGCGGGTTAAAACTGTTTTTT.

The chain links TRBV28 to TRBJ2-5; 10 bases fit TRBD2. Unmatched junction bases numbered 4, after V lost 4 bases and J lost 5 bases. The CDR3 spans 14 residues. The germline V gene encodes CDR1 MDHEN and CDR2 SYDVKM. The CDR3 spells CASSSSGGFETQYF. The CDR3, as DNA: TGTGCCAGCAGTTCTAGCGGGGGCTTTGAGACCCAGTACTTC.